Each of the 14 T cell receptor beta chains below was sequenced from the same sample in a study of Ad26.COV2.S vaccination and SARS-CoV-2 variants. Treatment noted: over 15 received Ad26.COV2.S at low or high dose, single or two shots; roughly 5 received placebo; per-sample allocation not given. Samples came from day 63 after the first vaccine or placebo injection. Clones were sequenced by immunoSEQ multiplex PCR, and TCRdb holds only the in-frame ones, with some missing. Seen here are about 680,000 clones, more than 70% observed once, and the top ten hold approximately 1.5%. The source was peripheral blood, collected in a trial of Ad26.COV2.S vaccine versus placebo. The receptors come from a person between 18 and 65 years old who received the Ad26.COV2.S COVID-19 vaccine or a placebo.

This rearrangement joins TRBV6-5 to TRBJ1-3; a weak D match, TRBD1 (6 bases). This CDR3 has 13 amino acids. The V gene's germline CDR1 is MNHEY and CDR2 SVGAGI. V lost 7 bases and J lost 7, with 14 bases in between. CDR3 in DNA: TGTGCCAGCATTACCCAGGGGTGGAACACCATATATTTT. It codes for CASITQGWNTIYF.

This clone was seen only once. This rearrangement joins TRBV21-1 to TRBJ2-7; TRBD1 is taken as the D call from the table, unchecked against the DNA. TRBV21-1 is a listed pseudogene. The CDR3 contains 14 residues. Here the CDR3 reads CASSKGQGVHEQYF. The DNA of the CDR3 is TGTGCCAGCAGCAAGGGACAGGGCGTCCACGAGCAGTACTTC.

CDR3 loop: CASRGGFAYNEQFF. The CDR3 DNA sequence: TGTGCCAGCAGAGGGGGTTTTGCATACAATGAGCAGTTCTTC. V and J are TRBV11-2 and TRBJ2-1, with a possible D match to TRBD1 (6 bases). CDR1 and CDR2 from the germline V gene are SGHAT and FQNNGV. Trimming took off 6 bases at V and 4 bases at J, with 13 bases between the two ends. The CDR3 loop spans 14 amino acids. The entire variable domain, with the rest obtained from reference TRBV11-2 and TRBJ2-1, is as follows: EAGVAQSPRYKIIEKRQSVAFWCNPISGHATLYWYQQILGQGPKLLIQFQNNGVVDDSQLPKDRFSAERLKGVDSTLKIQPAKLEDSAVYLCASRGGFAYNEQFFGPGTRLTVL.

The chain combines TRBV19 with TRBJ1-1, with unresolved D. The length of the CDR3 is 12 residues. Trimming removed 1 base from V and 5 bases from J, with 5 bases in between. Germline V gene sequence: CDR1 LNHDA, CDR2 SQIVND (reference sequence). CDR3 DNA: TGTGCCAGTAGTATAGGTGAGACTGAAGCTTTCTTT. Its protein is CASSIGETEAFF.

Turning to this clone: The same CDR3 also results from other DNA sequences found in this sample. This chain uses TRBV6-2 or TRBV6-3 with TRBJ2-3; D not resolved. The CDR3 is 12 residues long. From germline, CDR1 is MNHEY and CDR2 SVGEGT. The germline V and J ends were trimmed by 6 bases and 0 bases, with 4 bases remaining between them. The CDR3 loop is CASSPSTDTQYF. The DNA of the CDR3 is TGTGCCAGCAGCCCTAGCACAGATACGCAGTATTTT.

The chain combines TRBV7-2 with TRBJ2-2; perhaps TRBD1 as D (5 bases). Trimming shortened V by 5 bases and J by 1 base, and 17 bases separated the two germline ends. This CDR3 is built from 17 residues. Germline-derived CDR1 and CDR2 are SGHTA and FQGNSA. Here the CDR3 reads CASSAPFTGLNTGELFF. CDR3 nucleotides: TGTGCCAGCAGCGCGCCTTTCACAGGCCTGAACACCGGGGAGCTGTTTTTT.

The J gene is TRBJ2-3, the V gene TRBV29-1, with D tentatively TRBD1 (6 bases). Deletions cut 7 bases from V and 0 bases from J, with 14 bases between. Germline V lookup: CDR1 SQVTM, CDR2 ANQGSEA. This CDR3 spans 14 amino acids. The CDR3: CSAGGQTSTDTQYF. CDR3 DNA: TGCAGCGCCGGAGGACAGACTAGCACAGATACGCAGTATTTT.

This chain links TRBV7-2 with TRBJ2-1; D call uncertain. The V and J ends lost 5 bases and 6 bases respectively, with 26 bases between them. The length of the CDR3 is 18 residues. The germline V gene has CDR1 SGHTA and CDR2 FQGNSA. The CDR3 reads CASSRAGRGSFGGNEQFF. CDR3 nucleotide sequence: TGTGCCAGCAGCAGGGCCGGGCGTGGAAGTTTCGGCGGCAATGAGCAGTTCTTC.

This clone is a singleton in its sample. This chain connects TRBV3-1 (or the pseudogene TRBV3-2) to TRBJ2-5; D is tentatively TRBD1 or TRBD2 (5 bases each). CDR1 is LGHDT and CDR2 is YNNKEL in the germline V gene (reference sequence). CDR3 length: 14 amino acids. Trimming took off 6 bases at V and 4 bases at J, with 15 bases between the two ends. DNA for the CDR3: TGTGCCAGCAGGAGGGCAGCCCAGGGAGAGACCCAGTACTTC. Translated, it gives CASRRAAQGETQYF.

V and J are TRBV18 and TRBJ1-1; D gene uncertain. Germline V gene data show CDR1 as KGHSH and CDR2 as LQKENI. Deletions cut 2 bases from V and 3 bases from J, with 16 bases between. The length of the CDR3 is 16 residues. The CDR3 reads CASSPRPRSGDTEAFF. CDR3 coding DNA: TGTGCCAGCTCACCAAGACCCCGATCAGGAGACACTGAAGCTTTCTTT.

The J gene is TRBJ2-1, the V gene TRBV9; D assignment may be TRBD1 or TRBD2 (5 bases each). Trimming pared 0 bases from V and 7 bases from J, leaving 17 bases between. Looked up from germline, CDR1 is SGDLS and CDR2 is YYNGEE. This CDR3 contains 16 residues. DNA of the CDR3: TGTGCCAGCAGCGTAGCCGGGACCCCCGGGATTAATGAGCAGTTCTTC. Its protein is CASSVAGTPGINEQFF.

Only one count was recorded for this clone. The chain recombines TRBV3-1 (or the pseudogene TRBV3-2) with TRBJ1-1, with 8 nucleotides matching TRBD1. The CDR3 totals 15 residues. Germline trimming cut 4 bases from V and 4 bases from J; bases unmatched to any gene: 8. Germline V gene sequence: CDR1 LGHDT, CDR2 YNNKEL (reference sequence). The CDR3 DNA reads as TGTGCCAGCAGCCGAGGACAGGGTTCTGTCACTGAAGCTTTCTTT. Translation gives CASSRGQGSVTEAFF.

The V and J genes are TRBV5-1 and TRBJ2-5; D is tentatively TRBD1 or TRBD2 (5 bases each). The germline V gene encodes CDR1 SGHRS and CDR2 YFSETQ. V was cut by 4 bases and J by 5 bases, with 9 bases left in between. The CDR3 runs to 12 residues. The CDR3 here is CASSLWGETQYF. The DNA of the CDR3 is TGCGCCAGCAGCCTGTGGGGGGAGACCCAGTACTTC.

The V gene is TRBV10-1, the J gene TRBJ1-5, with TRBD1 identical over 7 bases. The germline CDR1 and CDR2 sequences are WNHNN and SYGVQD (reference sequence). The CDR3 is 15 amino acids. After removal of 2 bases from V and 2 bases from J, the junction contained 3 bases not matched to a gene. The CDR3 bases are TGCGCCAGCAGTGAGCCCGACAGGGGCAATCAGCCCCAGCATTTT. It translates to CASSEPDRGNQPQHF.